A single sample is the source of the 13 T cell receptor beta chains below, sequenced in a study of response to subunit inactivated influenza vaccine. MiXCR was run by TCRdb on the RT-PCR reads, yielding one entry per CDR3 protein. This table has a few hundred thousand distinct CDR3 sequences, 9.5% to 13% appearing once. The sequences come from PBMCs from blood, collected roughly 45 days after vaccination. These receptors originate from a man over 45 who received an inactivated influenza vaccine.

For the CDR3, the DNA is TGCGCCAGCAGCCCGGGACAAGCCCAAGAGACCCAGTACTTC. Its translation: CASSPGQAQETQYF. This chain uses TRBV5-1 with TRBJ2-5; a weak D match, TRBD1 (6 bases). The V and J ends lost 4 bases and 1 base respectively, with 11 bases between them. Germline CDR1 SGHRS, CDR2 YFSETQ. This CDR3 region has 14 residues.

This clonotype was seen at least ten times. The chain couples TRBV20-1 to TRBJ1-4; D ambiguous. The CDR3 contains 10 residues. With 3 bases removed from V and 8 bases from J, the gap between germline ends came to 4 bases. Germline-derived CDR1 and CDR2 are DFQATT and SNEGSKA (reference sequence). CDR3: CSARDEKLFF. In DNA, the CDR3 is TGCAGTGCTAGGGACGAAAAACTGTTTTTT.

This clonotype was counted only a few times. The chain combines TRBV12-3 or TRBV12-4 with TRBJ2-1; 8 bases fit TRBD2. This CDR3 is built from 15 residues. The ends lost 5 bases at V and 4 bases at J; junction bases unmatched: 7. The CDR3 loop is CASSDIAGQYNEQFF. For the CDR3, the DNA is TGTGCCAGCAGTGACATAGCGGGGCAGTACAATGAGCAGTTCTTC.

The J gene is TRBJ1-1, the V gene TRBV7-9; D remains unclear. Germline assignment: CDR1 SEHNR and CDR2 FQNEAQ (reference sequence). V gave up 4 bases and J gave up 5 bases, with 14 bases separating them. CDR3 length: 14 amino acids. The DNA for the CDR3 is TGTGCCAGCAGCTCCAGTCGAGGAGGGACTGAAGCTTTCTTT. It codes for CASSSSRGGTEAFF.

The table lists this clonotype with a few counts. The rearrangement links TRBV15 to TRBJ2-3; D unresolved. Germline CDR1 and CDR2: LNHNV and YYDKDF (reference sequence). The CDR3 has 17 residues. The V gene lost 1 base and the J gene lost 1 base, with 15 bases spanning the gap. CDR3 sequence: CATSRVPTAGGTDTQYF. In DNA, the CDR3 is TGTGCCACCAGCAGAGTACCCACAGCCGGAGGCACAGATACGCAGTATTTT.

The chain recombines TRBV7-6 with TRBJ1-1; TRBD1 is a possible D gene (6 bases). CDR3 length equals 16 residues. Per the germline V gene, CDR1 is SGHVS and CDR2 is FNYEAQ. V lost 5 bases to trimming and J lost 1 base, with 17 bases between them. CDR3 nucleotides: TGTGCCAGCAGCCCACTAAGGGGGGAAAGGAACACTGAAGCTTTCTTT. It is translated as CASSPLRGERNTEAFF.

The chain recombines TRBV6-2 or TRBV6-3 with TRBJ2-2, with 11 positions matching TRBD2. The CDR3 totals 17 residues. Germline CDR1 and CDR2: MNHEY and SVGEGT. V gave up 8 bases and J gave up 7 bases; unmatched junction bases: 15. CDR3 loop: CASQGLAGGQNGGELFF. The CDR3 nucleotides are TGTGCCAGCCAAGGCCTAGCGGGAGGTCAAAACGGCGGGGAGCTGTTTTTT.

This clonotype has more than one count but fewer than ten. The chain joins TRBV7-2 to TRBJ2-2; the match to TRBD1 covers 9 bases. Germline CDR1 reads SGHTA; CDR2 reads FQGNSA. The CDR3 is 16 amino acids. Unmatched junction bases numbered 6, after V lost 3 bases and J lost 4 bases. The CDR3 sequence is CASSLTRDRATGELFF. CDR3 nucleotide sequence: TGTGCCAGCAGCTTGACCCGGGACAGGGCCACCGGGGAGCTGTTTTTT.

This clonotype has more than one count but fewer than ten. The chain couples TRBV6-2 or TRBV6-3 to TRBJ2-3; D might be TRBD1 (5 bases). The V gene lost 7 bases and the J gene lost 7 bases, with 12 bases spanning the gap. CDR1 is MNHEY, CDR2 SVGEGT, per germline. The CDR3 spans 12 residues. Here the CDR3 reads CASTTARYTQYF. CDR3 DNA: TGTGCCAGCACGACAGCGCGGTATACGCAGTATTTT.

CDR3 residues: CASSAGQGSYNEQFF. CDR3 bases: TGTGCCAGCAGCGCGGGACAGGGGTCCTACAATGAGCAGTTCTTC. V gene TRBV7-9 combines with J gene TRBJ2-1, with 10 bases identical to TRBD1. J was trimmed by 1 base and V by 5 bases; bases with no gene match: 2. CDR1 SEHNR and CDR2 FQNEAQ come from the germline V gene (reference sequence). The CDR3 sequence is 15 residues long.

The chain uses TRBV29-1 and TRBJ2-7, with a tentative D call TRBD2 (5 bases). Trimming removed 7 bases from V and 3 bases from J, with 25 bases in between. This CDR3 is 16 amino acids long. Germline CDR1 reads SQVTM; CDR2 reads ANQGSEA. CDR3 DNA: TGCAGCGCAAGGACTTGGGTTTCCAGCGGAGTCTACGAGCAGTACTTC. Translation gives CSARTWVSSGVYEQYF.

This clonotype was counted ten times or more. The V gene is TRBV11-2, the J gene TRBJ1-4; 8 nucleotides match TRBD1. The CDR3 spans 17 residues. J gave up 9 bases and V 1 base, and 13 bases lay outside the gene matches. The germline CDR1 and CDR2 sequences are SGHAT and FQNNGV. The CDR3 DNA reads TGTGCCAGCAGCTTAGGGATCTGGACAGGGAAAGTTCAAAAACTGTTTTTT. Its translation is CASSLGIWTGKVQKLFF.

This chain uses TRBV20-1 with TRBJ2-1; the D call may be TRBD1 or TRBD2 (6 bases each). The V end was cut by 5 bases, the J end by 10 bases, with 24 bases between. The V gene's germline CDR1 is DFQATT and CDR2 SNEGSKA (reference sequence). CDR3 length: 15 residues. The DNA for the CDR3 is TGCAGTGCTCTAACGGGACAAGGCCTACGGGAGGAGCAGTTCTTC. Amino acids: CSALTGQGLREEQFF.